One and the same sample provided the 8 T cell receptor beta chains below, sequenced in a study of T cells in localized non-small cell lung cancer. TCRdb keeps only in-frame clones here, not all; method: immunoSEQ multiplex PCR. The table includes about 21,000 clones, approximately 90% detected once. The specimen comprised peripheral blood, sampled before any cancer treatment. These receptor sequences come from a male donor older than 55 with stage I squamous cell lung carcinoma.

The V and J genes are TRBV19 and TRBJ2-7; TRBD2 might be the D (5 bases). Germline loops: CDR1 LNHDA, CDR2 SQIVND (reference sequence). Trimming took off 1 base at V and 2 bases at J, with 12 bases between the two ends. The CDR3 length is 15 residues. CDR3 DNA sequence: TGTGCCAGTAGTATAGGGCAGGTGGAGGCCTACGAGCAGTACTTC. Translating it yields CASSIGQVEAYEQYF.

This chain joins TRBV29-1 and TRBJ2-2, with D possibly matching TRBD1 (6 bases). Between the trimmed V and J ends, which lost 5 bases and 5 bases, there was a span of 18 bases. This CDR3 has 15 residues. The germline gives CDR1 SQVTM, CDR2 ANQGSEA. The CDR3 nucleotides are TGCAGCGTTAAATGGTACAGGGATACAACCGGGGAGCTGTTTTTT. Protein: CSVKWYRDTTGELFF.

This chain connects TRBV5-1 to TRBJ2-3, with 10 bases aligning to TRBD1. The V and J ends lost 6 bases and 5 bases, in that order; junction bases with no gene match: 9. This CDR3 is 15 amino acids long. Germline CDR1 is SGHRS and CDR2 is YFSETQ. The CDR3 loop is CASKKKTGGGDTQYF. Written as DNA, the CDR3 is TGCGCCAGCAAAAAAAAGACAGGGGGCGGAGATACGCAGTATTTT.

The chain has TRBV18 and TRBJ1-1; the D gene is possibly TRBD1 (5 bases). V lost 3 bases and J 5 bases, leaving 22 bases between the germline ends. CDR3 length: 17 amino acids. CDR1 and CDR2 from the germline V gene are KGHSH and LQKENI. The CDR3 region is CASSPTIGGWERTEAFF. CDR3 nucleotide sequence: TGTGCCAGCTCACCCACGATTGGGGGTTGGGAGAGGACTGAAGCTTTCTTT.

This chain uses TRBV5-6 with TRBJ2-5; TRBD2 matches 11 bases. This CDR3 has 17 residues. Germline values: CDR1 SGHDT, CDR2 YYEEEE. With V trimmed by 2 bases and J by 2 bases, 8 bases remained unmatched. Here the CDR3 reads CASSFDTASGGQETQYF. DNA for the CDR3: TGTGCCAGCAGCTTCGATACCGCTAGCGGGGGGCAAGAGACCCAGTACTTC.

The chain joins TRBV2 to TRBJ1-3; the D gene is possibly TRBD1 (6 bases). CDR3 length: 16 residues. Trimming cost V 2 bases and J 0 bases, with 11 bases left between them. CDR1 is SNHLY, CDR2 FYNNEI, per germline. CDR3 in amino acids: CASSENRVASGNTIYF. CDR3 in DNA: TGTGCCAGCAGTGAAAACAGGGTGGCCTCTGGAAACACCATATATTTT.

The V call is TRBV2, the J call TRBJ1-5; D is uncertain. The CDR3 has 15 amino acids. The V gene lost 0 bases and the J gene lost 2 bases, with 8 bases spanning the gap. Germline CDR1 reads SNHLY; CDR2 reads FYNNEI. This CDR3 is CASSEAAGGNQPQHF. In DNA, the CDR3 is TGTGCCAGCAGTGAAGCGGCTGGGGGCAATCAGCCCCAGCATTTT.

The chain combines TRBV6-5 with TRBJ2-2, with 8 bases matching TRBD1. Per the germline V gene, CDR1 is MNHEY and CDR2 is SVGAGI. The V segment lost 6 bases and the J segment 10 bases; nucleotides outside the gene matches: 13. There are 15 residues in the CDR3. The CDR3 protein is CASSSGQAGFLELFF. CDR3 nucleotides: TGTGCCAGCAGCTCGGGACAGGCAGGGTTTTTGGAGCTGTTTTTT.